Listed below are T cell receptor beta chains from one sample, sequenced in a study of cytomegalovirus exposure and HLA in healthy donors. Clones were sequenced by immunoSEQ multiplex PCR, and TCRdb holds only the in-frame ones, with some missing. This sample has 150,000 to 200,000 clones, with 68% found just once. The material sequenced was PBMCs. These receptors all stem from a man aged 50-60 years in good health and CMV-seronegative. Each CDR3 is given with its conserved first and last residue. A D gene is named only where the DNA matches it firmly. Some rows mark clone size as missing; the rest say once, few, many or name a class of expanded clone.

- | TRBJ2-1 | TRBD2 | TRBV11-1 | CASSFEAGGHRNEQFF | TGTGCCAGCAGCTTCGAAGCGGGGGGGCATAGGAATGAGCAGTTCTTC
- | TRBJ1-3 | - | TRBV7-8 | CASSLADSSGNTIYF | TGTGCCAGCAGCTTAGCCGACAGCTCTGGAAACACCATATATTTT
- | TRBJ2-2 | - | TRBV5-1 | CASSPARTQNTGELFF | TGCGCCAGCAGCCCAGCCCGGACACAAAACACCGGGGAGCTGTTTTTT
few | TRBJ1-4 | TRBD1 | TRBV4-1 | CASSQGAGGWNEKLFF | TGCGCCAGCAGCCAAGGGGCAGGGGGATGGAATGAAAAACTGTTTTTT
once | TRBJ2-7 | - | TRBV5-4 | CASSLTGLSYEQYF | TGTGCCAGCAGCTTGACTGGGCTCTCCTACGAGCAGTACTTC
- | TRBJ1-1 | TRBD1 | TRBV14 | CASSRQGSTEAFF | TGTGCCAGCAGCCGACAGGGGAGCACTGAAGCTTTCTTT
- | TRBJ2-7 | - | TRBV5-5 | CASNTVDRSYEQYF | TGTGCCAGCAACACTGTAGACAGATCCTACGAGCAGTACTTC
- | TRBJ2-1 | TRBD1 | TRBV28 | CASSYSPGQTKQFF | TGTGCCAGCAGTTACTCGCCGGGACAGACGAAGCAGTTCTTC
few | TRBJ1-5 | TRBD1 | TRBV7-2 | CASSLGDRTLHISNQPQHF | TGTGCCAGCAGCTTAGGGGACAGGACCCTACACATTAGCAATCAGCCCCAGCATTTT
- | TRBJ1-4 | TRBD1 | TRBV28 | CASRKQGRREKLFF | TGTGCCAGCCGCAAACAGGGGAGGAGAGAAAAACTGTTTTTT
- | TRBJ1-2 | - | TRBV29-1 | CSVDEINYGYTF | TGCAGCGTTGACGAGATTAACTATGGCTACACCTTC
- | TRBJ1-2 | - | TRBV18 | CASSPNSYGYTF | TGTGCCAGCTCACCAAACAGCTATGGCTACACCTTC
- | TRBJ2-2 | TRBD1 | TRBV5-1 | CASGFDRGNTGELFF | TGCGCCAGCGGCTTTGACAGGGGGAACACCGGGGAGCTGTTTTTT
- | TRBJ2-1 | - | TRBV14 | CASSQDLRLGQFF | TGTGCCAGCAGCCAAGATCTGAGGTTAGGGCAGTTCTTC
- | TRBJ1-4 | TRBD1 | TRBV6-1 | CASSNFRGLNEKLFF | TGTGCCAGCAGTAACTTCAGGGGGCTGAATGAAAAACTGTTTTTT
few | TRBJ1-3 | - | TRBV14 | CASSQERGRSSCPGNTIYF | TGTGCCAGCAGCCAAGAAAGAGGGAGGAGCTCGTGTCCCGGAAACACCATATATTTT
few | TRBJ2-6 | - | TRBV6-5 | CASSFEASGANVLTF | TGTGCCAGCAGTTTTGAGGCCTCTGGGGCCAACGTCCTGACTTTC